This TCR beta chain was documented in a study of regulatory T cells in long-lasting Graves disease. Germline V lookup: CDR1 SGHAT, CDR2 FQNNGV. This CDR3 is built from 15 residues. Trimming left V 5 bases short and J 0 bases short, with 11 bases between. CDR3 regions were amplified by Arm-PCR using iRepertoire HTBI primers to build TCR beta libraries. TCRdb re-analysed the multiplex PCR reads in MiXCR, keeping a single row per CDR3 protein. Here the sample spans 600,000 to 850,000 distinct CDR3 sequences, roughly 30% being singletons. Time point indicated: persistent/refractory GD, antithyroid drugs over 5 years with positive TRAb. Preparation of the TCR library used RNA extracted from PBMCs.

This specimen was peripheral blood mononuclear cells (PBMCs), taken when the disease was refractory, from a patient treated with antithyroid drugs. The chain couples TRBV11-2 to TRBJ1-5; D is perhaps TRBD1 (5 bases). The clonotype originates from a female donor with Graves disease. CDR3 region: CASSPQGYSNQPQHF. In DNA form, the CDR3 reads TGTGCCAGCAGCCCTCAGGGATATAGCAATCAGCCCCAGCATTTT.